The next 29 T cell receptor beta chains were all read from a single sample in a study of cytomegalovirus exposure and HLA in healthy donors. The PCR contained 60 Vbeta and 13 Jbeta primers. Assay: immunoSEQ multiplex PCR; the TCRdb copy retains only in-frame clones and omits some. The table lists about 200,000 clones, roughly 80% of them singletons. The sequencing sample was made of PBMCs. These receptors all come from a man younger than 45 in good health and CMV-seronegative.

The chain carries TRBV4-3 and TRBJ1-2, with TRBD1 matching over 8 bases. Losses at the gene ends were 0 bases for V and 10 bases for J; bases not matched to a gene: 10. The CDR3 is made up of 15 amino acids. Germline V CDR1 and CDR2: LGHNA, YSLEER. Here the CDR3 reads CASSQDRAGGFSYTF. The CDR3 region has the DNA TGCGCCAGCAGCCAAGATAGGGCAGGGGGCTTTTCCTACACCTTC.

The chain combines TRBV7-3 with TRBJ2-7, with 11 bases that match TRBD2. V lost 5 bases and J lost 0; bases outside the gene matches: 9. This CDR3 is 17 amino acids long. The germline CDR1 and CDR2 sequences are SGHTA and FQGTGA. The CDR3 loop is CASSPLAGGRNSYEQYF. CDR3 bases: TGTGCCAGCAGCCCTCTAGCGGGGGGAAGAAACTCCTACGAGCAGTACTTC. Together with reference TRBV7-3 and TRBJ2-7, the CDR3 gives the full variable domain: GAGVSQTPSNKVTEKGKYVELRCDPISGHTALYWYRQSLGQGPEFLIYFQGTGAADDSGLPNDRFFAVRPEGSVSTLKIQRTERGDSAVYLCASSPLAGGRNSYEQYFGPGTRLTVT.

The V call is TRBV28, the J call TRBJ1-2; possibly TRBD1 for D (6 bases). The CDR3 is made up of 15 amino acids. From germline, CDR1 is MDHEN and CDR2 SYDVKM. The V end lost 8 bases, the J end lost 6 bases, and 22 bases lay between the germline ends. Here the CDR3 DNA reads TGTGCCAGCGGACCTCAGGGGTTTAAAGGGGATGGCTACACCTTC. Translation gives CASGPQGFKGDGYTF.

DNA for the CDR3: TGTGCCAGCAGCTCCCAACACTACTCTGGAAACACCATATATTTT. Translating gives CASSSQHYSGNTIYF. The rearrangement joins TRBV7-2 to TRBJ1-3; D call uncertain. This CDR3 spans 15 amino acids. The germline V gene has CDR1 SGHTA and CDR2 FQGNSA. The ends were cut back, 4 bases at V and 0 bases at J, with 10 bases in the middle.

This clone was detected once. The V call is TRBV13, the J call TRBJ2-7; D might be TRBD2 (5 bases). CDR1 PRHDT and CDR2 FYEKMQ come from the germline V gene (reference sequence). Trimming took 2 bases from V and 0 from J, leaving 8 bases between them. CDR3 length: 14 residues. CDR3 region: CASSLPGSSYEQYF. The CDR3 region has the DNA TGTGCCAGCAGCTTACCGGGAAGCTCCTACGAGCAGTACTTC.

V and J are TRBV2 and TRBJ2-3; 10 bases match TRBD2. This CDR3 spans 16 amino acids. CDR1 SNHLY and CDR2 FYNNEI come from the germline V gene. After removal of 8 bases from V and 3 bases from J, the junction contained 11 bases not matched to a gene. This chain's CDR3 is CASFKALAGETDTQYF. CDR3 bases: TGTGCCAGCTTTAAAGCCCTAGCGGGGGAGACAGATACGCAGTATTTT.

The rearrangement joins TRBV12-5 to TRBJ2-1; possibly TRBD1 for D (6 bases). V dropped 6 bases and J dropped 4 bases, with 25 bases sitting between them. The CDR3 is 18 residues long. The V gene's germline CDR1 is LGHNT and CDR2 FRNRAP. The CDR3 nucleotides read TGTGCTAGTGGATATCTACAGGGTGGAAGTAGCCCGTACAATGAGCAGTTCTTC. Its translation: CASGYLQGGSSPYNEQFF. The full variable domain, with the rest looked up from reference TRBV12-5 and TRBJ2-1, is DARVTQTPRHKVTEMGQEVTMRCQPILGHNTVFWYRQTMMQGLELLAYFRNRAPLDDSGMPKDRFSAEMPDATLATLKIQPSEPRDSAVYFCASGYLQGGSSPYNEQFFGPGTRLTVL.

Here the CDR3 reads CASSDRKVTDTQYF. The DNA for the CDR3 is TGTGCCAGCAGTGACAGAAAAGTCACAGATACGCAGTATTTT. The rearrangement links TRBV2 to TRBJ2-3, with D unclear. Trimming pared 3 bases from V and 2 bases from J, leaving 9 bases between. This CDR3 region has 14 residues. Germline assignment: CDR1 SNHLY and CDR2 FYNNEI.

This chain links TRBV10-1 with TRBJ2-3, with D unresolved. Trimming left V 0 bases short and J 11 bases short, with 12 bases between. CDR3 size: 13 residues. The V gene's germline CDR1 is WNHNN and CDR2 SYGVQD (reference sequence). In DNA, the CDR3 is TGCGCCAGCAGTGAGTCCCTAGGAGTGAAGCAGTATTTT. Protein: CASSESLGVKQYF.

The chain employs TRBV13 and TRBJ1-6, with 9 bases identical to TRBD1. CDR3 size: 18 residues. CDR1 is PRHDT and CDR2 is FYEKMQ in the germline V gene (reference sequence). Losses at the gene ends were 0 bases for V and 0 bases for J; bases not matched to a gene: 3. The CDR3 nucleotides are TGTGCCAGCAGCTTAGGGACAGGGGGTAGCTCCTATAATTCACCCCTCCACTTT. Its translation: CASSLGTGGSSYNSPLHF.

The CDR3 nucleotides are TGTGCCAGTACGGGAGGGAGGACCGGGGAGCTGTTTTTT. Translating gives CASTGGRTGELFF. The chain recombines TRBV6-5 with TRBJ2-2, with 8 bases aligning to TRBD2. The CDR3 runs to 13 residues. CDR1 is MNHEY and CDR2 is SVGAGI in the germline V gene. V was pared by 9 bases and J by 5 bases, with 5 bases of the junction left unmatched.

The genes are TRBV6-1 and TRBJ1-5; D unresolved. The CDR3 extends over 14 amino acids. V dropped 6 bases and J dropped 3 bases, with 12 bases sitting between them. The V gene's germline CDR1 is MNHNS and CDR2 SASEGT. The CDR3 loop reads CASSYGPINQPQHF. In DNA form, the CDR3 reads TGTGCCAGCAGCTACGGTCCGATCAATCAGCCCCAGCATTTT.

J is TRBJ2-1 and V is TRBV9, with 8 bases identical to TRBD1. The ends lost 4 bases at V and 7 bases at J; junction bases unmatched: 10. The length of the CDR3 is 15 residues. Germline V gene lookup returns CDR1 SGDLS and CDR2 YYNGEE. This CDR3 is CASSPPGRDRNEQFF. The CDR3 DNA follows: TGTGCCAGCAGCCCACCGGGACGGGACAGGAATGAGCAGTTCTTC.

This clone has a single count. The chain has TRBV10-3 and TRBJ2-7; TRBD1 matches at 11 bases. Germline CDR1 is ENHRY and CDR2 is SYGVKD. V was pared by 4 bases and J by 3 bases, with 2 bases of the junction left unmatched. CDR3 length: 14 amino acids. As DNA, the CDR3 is TGTGCCATCAGTGGGGACAGGGGGGTCTACGAGCAGTACTTC. Its translation: CAISGDRGVYEQYF.

The gene calls are TRBV4-1 and TRBJ2-1, with 12 bases that match TRBD2. Trimming removed 3 bases from V and 9 bases from J; junction bases left unmatched: 6. The CDR3 sequence is 15 residues long. In germline, CDR1 is MGHRA, CDR2 YSYEKL. The CDR3 here is CASSHLAGGPSEQFF. The CDR3 coding sequence is TGCGCCAGCAGCCACCTAGCGGGGGGGCCGAGTGAGCAGTTCTTC.

The chain joins TRBV19 to TRBJ1-5; 8 bases agree with TRBD1. J gave up 5 bases and V 6 bases, and 6 bases lay outside the gene matches. Germline V CDR1 and CDR2: LNHDA, SQIVND (reference sequence). The CDR3 is 14 residues long. The CDR3 DNA is TGTGCCAGTAGCCTTACAGGGGGGGATCAGCCCCAGCATTTT. Its protein product is CASSLTGGDQPQHF.

This clone was detected only a few times. The chain has TRBV27 and TRBJ1-2, with TRBD1 as a possible D gene (5 bases). The CDR3 is 13 residues long. The germline V gene has CDR1 MNHEY and CDR2 SMNVEV (reference sequence). V was clipped by 5 bases and J by 4 bases, with 11 bases between them. CDR3 region: CASSQRGLYGYTF. CDR3 sequence (DNA): TGTGCCAGCAGTCAGAGGGGACTCTATGGCTACACCTTC.

V is TRBV28 and J is TRBJ2-2; 10 positions match TRBD1. The CDR3 contains 15 residues. V shed 6 bases, J shed 6 bases, and the junction held 7 bases outside the gene matches. The germline CDR1 and CDR2 sequences are MDHEN and SYDVKM. The CDR3 DNA reads TGTGCCAGCAGCCCCGGGACAGGGGTTCCCGGGGAGCTGTTTTTT. Translated, it gives CASSPGTGVPGELFF.

The gene calls are TRBV4-2 and TRBJ1-1; D not resolved. The CDR3 has 16 amino acids. Germline CDR1 LGHNA, CDR2 YNFKEQ. The V end lost 0 bases, the J end lost 0 bases, and 11 bases lay between the germline ends. The CDR3 loop reads CASSQEQLAVNTEAFF. Here the CDR3 DNA reads TGTGCCAGCAGCCAAGAACAGTTGGCAGTGAACACTGAAGCTTTCTTT.

The rearrangement joins TRBV27 to TRBJ2-7; the D gene is possibly TRBD1 (5 bases). Trimming shortened V by 3 bases and J by 5 bases, and 11 bases separated the two germline ends. This CDR3 has 13 amino acids. Germline V CDR1 and CDR2: MNHEY, SMNVEV (reference sequence). Here the CDR3 DNA reads TGTGCCAGCAGTTTGCAGGGTGCGGACGAGCAGTACTTC. It encodes CASSLQGADEQYF.

The J gene is TRBJ2-7, the V gene TRBV2; a weak D match, TRBD1 (5 bases). V was pared by 4 bases and J by 2 bases, with 9 bases between. The V gene's germline CDR1 is SNHLY and CDR2 FYNNEI. The CDR3 has 13 amino acids. The CDR3 nucleotides are TGTGCCAGCAGTGCTCAGGGTACCTACGAGCAGTACTTC. It codes for CASSAQGTYEQYF.

This sequence joins TRBV28 and TRBJ2-7; TRBD2 is a possible D gene (6 bases). Germline values: CDR1 MDHEN, CDR2 SYDVKM. Trimming took off 1 base at V and 6 bases at J, with 13 bases between the two ends. The CDR3 runs 14 residues. In nucleotides, the CDR3 is TGTGCCAGCAGTTTATCGGGAGCAGGAGCCGAGCAGTACTTC. This codes for CASSLSGAGAEQYF.

The chain has TRBV7-3 and TRBJ2-2, with TRBD2 identical over 9 bases. Per germline, CDR1 SGHTA and CDR2 FQGTGA. Trimming removed 6 bases from V and 2 bases from J; junction bases left unmatched: 4. This CDR3 region has 15 residues. The CDR3 spells CASSAGGTNTGELFF. Written as DNA, the CDR3 is TGTGCCAGCAGTGCGGGGGGGACAAACACCGGGGAGCTGTTTTTT.

There are a few counts of this clone. The chain joins TRBV2 to TRBJ2-5; no definite D call. Germline lookup yields CDR1 SNHLY and CDR2 FYNNEI. Trimming shortened V by 2 bases and J by 6 bases, and 4 bases separated the two germline ends. There are 11 residues in the CDR3. This chain's CDR3 is CASSELKTQYF. DNA of the CDR3: TGTGCCAGCAGTGAATTAAAGACCCAGTACTTC.

The V call is TRBV2, the J call TRBJ1-4; TRBD1 matches 7 bases. The V gene's germline CDR1 is SNHLY and CDR2 FYNNEI. The CDR3 is 14 amino acids. Trimming at V came to 5 bases and at J to 7 bases, leaving 7 bases not matched to a gene. CDR3 sequence: CASSFRQGSEKLFF. In DNA form, the CDR3 reads TGTGCCAGCAGTTTCCGACAGGGAAGTGAAAAACTGTTTTTT.

This chain connects TRBV6-5 to TRBJ2-5; D gene ambiguous. The CDR3 runs to 12 residues. Germline loops: CDR1 MNHEY, CDR2 SVGAGI. Trimming took 6 bases from V and 5 from J, leaving 10 bases between them. The CDR3 DNA follows: TGTGCCAGCAGGGATTTCAGGGAGACCCAGTACTTC. Protein sequence: CASRDFRETQYF.

The V and J genes are TRBV9 and TRBJ1-1; 8 bases match TRBD1. The CDR3 has 13 amino acids. Germline loops: CDR1 SGDLS, CDR2 YYNGEE. V trimming: 4 bases; J trimming: 8 bases; junction bases outside the gene matches: 7. CDR3 protein: CASSPGQGFEAFF. CDR3 nucleotide sequence: TGTGCCAGCAGCCCCGGACAGGGATTCGAAGCTTTCTTT.

The chain has TRBV18 and TRBJ2-3, with 8 bases fitting TRBD2. From germline, CDR1 is KGHSH and CDR2 LQKENI. V trimming: 3 bases; J trimming: 1 base; junction bases outside the gene matches: 3. The CDR3 sequence is 15 residues long. CDR3 sequence (DNA): TGTGCCAGCTCACCTTTTAGCGGGGGCACAGATACGCAGTATTTT. Protein product: CASSPFSGGTDTQYF.

The rearrangement links TRBV6-5 to TRBJ1-6; no reliable D call. The CDR3 spans 11 residues. Germline loops: CDR1 MNHEY, CDR2 SVGAGI. Trimming took 8 bases from V and 16 from J, leaving 15 bases between them. DNA for the CDR3: TGTGCCAGCGGCAACAGACCTGCTCTCCACTTT. Amino acid sequence: CASGNRPALHF.